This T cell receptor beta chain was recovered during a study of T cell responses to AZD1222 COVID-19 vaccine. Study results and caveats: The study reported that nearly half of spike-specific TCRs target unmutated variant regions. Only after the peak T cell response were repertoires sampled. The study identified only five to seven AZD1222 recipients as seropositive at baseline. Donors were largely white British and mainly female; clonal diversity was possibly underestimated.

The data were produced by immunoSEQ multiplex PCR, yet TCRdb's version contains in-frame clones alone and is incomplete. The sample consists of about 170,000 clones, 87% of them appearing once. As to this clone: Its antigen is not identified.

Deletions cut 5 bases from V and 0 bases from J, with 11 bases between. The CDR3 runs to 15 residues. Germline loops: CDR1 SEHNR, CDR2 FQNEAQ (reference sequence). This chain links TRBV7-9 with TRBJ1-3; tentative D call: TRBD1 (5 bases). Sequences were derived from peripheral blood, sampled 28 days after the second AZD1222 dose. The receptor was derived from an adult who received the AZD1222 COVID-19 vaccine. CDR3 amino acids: CASSPGGNSGNTIYF. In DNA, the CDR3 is TGTGCCAGCAGCCCCGGGGGGAACTCTGGAAACACCATATATTTT.